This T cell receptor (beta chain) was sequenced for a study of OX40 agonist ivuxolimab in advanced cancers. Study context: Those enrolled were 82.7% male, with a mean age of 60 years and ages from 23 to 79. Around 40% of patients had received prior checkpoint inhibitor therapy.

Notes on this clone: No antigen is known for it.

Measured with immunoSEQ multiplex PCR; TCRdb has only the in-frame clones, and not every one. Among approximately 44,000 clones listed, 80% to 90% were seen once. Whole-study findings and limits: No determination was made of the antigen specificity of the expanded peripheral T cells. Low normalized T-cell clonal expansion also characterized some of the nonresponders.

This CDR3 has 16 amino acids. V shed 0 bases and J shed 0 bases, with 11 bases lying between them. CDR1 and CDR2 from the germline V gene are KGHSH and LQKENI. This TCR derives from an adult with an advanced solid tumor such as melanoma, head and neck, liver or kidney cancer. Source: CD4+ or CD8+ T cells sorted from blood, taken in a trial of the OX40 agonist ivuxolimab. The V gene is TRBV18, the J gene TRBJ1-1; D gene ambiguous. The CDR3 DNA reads TGTGCCAGCTCACCACCGAGCCCGGGGATGAACACTGAAGCTTTCTTT. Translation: CASSPPSPGMNTEAFF.